The 20 T cell receptor beta chains listed next were all sequenced from one sample in a study of T cells in Graves' hyperthyroidism and ophthalmopathy. TCR beta CDR3 region amplification was performed from RNA transcripts. With the HTBI primer set, the TCR CDR3 went through a first round of RT-PCR. TCRdb re-called the multiplex PCR reads with MiXCR, one entry per CDR3 protein. The table has hundreds of thousands of distinct CDR3 sequences, about 17% seen once. The material sequenced was blood. These receptors all stem from a woman aged 60-75 years with Graves' ophthalmopathy.

This clonotype occurred many times. The chain carries TRBV2 and TRBJ2-5; D remains unclear. With 7 bases removed from V and 5 bases from J, the gap between germline ends came to 11 bases. Germline CDR1 and CDR2: SNHLY and FYNNEI. CDR3 length: 12 residues. CDR3 nucleotide sequence: TGTGCCAGCACCTCGGAATGGGAGACCCAGTACTTC. This sequence encodes CASTSEWETQYF.

This clonotype has ten or more counts. The V call is TRBV28, the J call TRBJ2-7; the D gene is possibly TRBD1 (5 bases). Germline V gives CDR1 MDHEN, CDR2 SYDVKM. V lost 7 bases and J lost 4, with 17 bases in between. This CDR3 has 14 residues. The DNA of the CDR3 is TGTGCCAGCAATAGTAGAGACAGAGGATACGAGCAGTACTTC. It encodes CASNSRDRGYEQYF.

This clonotype occurred a few times. V gene TRBV20-1 combines with J gene TRBJ2-1; 9 nucleotides line up with TRBD2. The CDR3 runs to 15 residues. Unmatched junction bases numbered 3, after V lost 1 base and J lost 2 bases. Germline CDR1 and CDR2: DFQATT and SNEGSKA (reference sequence). CDR3: CSARVSSGAYNEQFF. The DNA of the CDR3 is TGCAGTGCTAGAGTGTCTAGCGGGGCCTACAATGAGCAGTTCTTC.

The table lists this clonotype with many counts. The chain carries TRBV6-1 and TRBJ1-1; maybe TRBD1 (5 bases). Deletions cut 5 bases from V and 8 bases from J, with 21 bases between. The CDR3 sequence is 15 residues long. Germline V CDR1 and CDR2: MNHNS, SASEGT. DNA for the CDR3: TGTGCCAGCAGTCAACCGGGACGCTCACACCAAGAAGCTTTCTTT. As protein: CASSQPGRSHQEAFF.

This sequence joins TRBV27 and TRBJ2-7, with 8 bases identical to TRBD1. The CDR3 loop spans 15 amino acids. Per germline, CDR1 MNHEY and CDR2 SMNVEV (reference sequence). Unmatched junction bases numbered 10, after V lost 5 bases and J lost 4 bases. The CDR3 region has the DNA TGTGCCAGCAGTATCAGGACAGGGAGAGAGTACGAGCAGTACTTC. Its protein product is CASSIRTGREYEQYF.

This clonotype appeared many times. This chain links TRBV28 with TRBJ2-1; D not resolved. With 4 bases removed from V and 8 bases from J, the gap between germline ends came to 9 bases. The CDR3 contains 12 residues. CDR1 and CDR2 (germline): MDHEN, SYDVKM. CDR3 bases: TGTGCCAGCAGTTCCTTTATCGATGAGCAGTTCTTC. It encodes CASSSFIDEQFF.

There are many counts of this clonotype. The chain has TRBV24-1 and TRBJ2-1, with D possibly being TRBD2 (7 bases). The CDR3 spans 13 residues. Germline V gene lookup returns CDR1 KGHDR and CDR2 SFDVKD. The V end was cut by 7 bases, the J end by 8 bases, with 14 bases between. CDR3 loop: CATRGGVIDEQFF. The DNA for the CDR3 is TGTGCCACCAGAGGGGGGGTGATTGATGAGCAGTTCTTC.

This clonotype was detected a few times. The chain has TRBV5-1 and TRBJ1-2, with D possibly being TRBD1 (6 bases). Germline V gene sequence: CDR1 SGHRS, CDR2 YFSETQ. The CDR3 has 14 amino acids. The V end lost 3 bases, the J end lost 2 bases, and 11 bases lay between the germline ends. The DNA of the CDR3 is TGCGCCAGCAGCTCGGGGGCAATCAACTATGGCTACACCTTC. As protein: CASSSGAINYGYTF.

Many counts were recorded for this clonotype. The chain uses TRBV7-2 and TRBJ2-5; D is unclear. The CDR3 loop spans 14 amino acids. CDR1 is SGHTA, CDR2 FQGNSA, per germline. Trimming removed 4 bases at V and 0 bases at J, with 9 bases between. CDR3 bases: TGTGCCAGCAGCTCCCGACGGGACCAAGAGACCCAGTACTTC. Translating gives CASSSRRDQETQYF.

This clonotype has a count of ten or more. The rearrangement joins TRBV6-1 to TRBJ2-7, with D possibly matching TRBD1 (5 bases). The V and J ends lost 6 bases and 4 bases respectively, with 19 bases between them. This CDR3 spans 15 amino acids. Germline CDR1 MNHNS, CDR2 SASEGT. This chain's CDR3 is CASRYSDQGVYEQYF. DNA for the CDR3: TGTGCCAGCAGGTACTCGGATCAGGGTGTTTACGAGCAGTACTTC.

For this clonotype: A much larger clone lies one base from this, so it may be a read error. The chain uses TRBV5-1 and TRBJ2-3; a possible D gene is TRBD2 (6 bases). The V gene lost 4 bases and the J gene lost 5 bases, with 11 bases spanning the gap. This CDR3 comprises 13 residues. In germline, CDR1 is SGHRS, CDR2 YFSETQ. CDR3 in DNA: TGCGCCAGCAGCATGGACGGGGGAGATACGCAGTATTTT. The encoded protein is CASSMDGGDTQYF.

V is TRBV9 and J is TRBJ1-3; no clear D gene. Germline V CDR1 and CDR2: SGDLS, YYNGEE. The CDR3 consists of 15 residues. Deletions cut 0 bases from V and 4 bases from J, with 11 bases between. CDR3 residues: CASSVAMANGNTIYF. CDR3 DNA sequence: TGTGCCAGCAGCGTAGCCATGGCAAACGGAAACACCATATATTTT.

As regards this clonotype: Given a much more abundant clone one base away, this may be a read error. V gene TRBV6-2 or TRBV6-3 combines with J gene TRBJ2-7; 10 nucleotides agree with TRBD2. Unmatched junction bases numbered 9, after V lost 6 bases and J lost 7 bases. Germline V gene sequence: CDR1 MNHEY, CDR2 SVGEGT. There are 14 residues in the CDR3. DNA of the CDR3: TGTGCCAGCAGCCCCGGGACTAGCGACGATGAGCAGTACTTC. Translation gives CASSPGTSDDEQYF.

This clonotype occurred many times. The V call is TRBV27, the J call TRBJ2-2, with D maybe TRBD2 (6 bases). Germline-derived CDR1 and CDR2 are MNHEY and SMNVEV (reference sequence). V was clipped by 1 base and J by 5 bases, with 23 bases between them. This CDR3 spans 19 amino acids. CDR3 bases: TGTGCCAGCAGTTTATGGCCACTGGGATTGGCGGGAAAAACCGGGGAGCTGTTTTTT. Amino acids: CASSLWPLGLAGKTGELFF.

This clonotype was counted at least ten times. The chain couples TRBV11-2 to TRBJ1-2; D not resolved. V was pared by 3 bases and J by 4 bases, with 21 bases between. Germline loops: CDR1 SGHAT, CDR2 FQNNGV. This CDR3 is 17 amino acids long. The CDR3 spells CASSLPSRTVDGYGYTF. The CDR3, as DNA: TGTGCCAGCAGCTTGCCCTCCCGCACAGTGGACGGCTATGGCTACACCTTC.

Many counts were recorded for this clonotype. V gene TRBV2 combines with J gene TRBJ2-2; maybe TRBD1 (7 bases). The CDR3 sequence is 14 residues long. Germline V gives CDR1 SNHLY, CDR2 FYNNEI. Trimming took 4 bases from V and 4 from J, leaving 10 bases between them. The DNA for the CDR3 is TGTGCCAGCAGTGGCCAGGGGGGCACCGGGGAGCTGTTTTTT. Amino acids: CASSGQGGTGELFF.

V gene TRBV4-3 combines with J gene TRBJ1-1; D not resolved. This CDR3 is 13 amino acids long. V was cut by 2 bases and J by 1 base, with 5 bases left in between. Germline CDR1 and CDR2: LGHNA and YSLEER. CDR3 DNA sequence: TGCGCCAGCAGCCAACGACAGAACACTGAAGCTTTCTTT. Translating it yields CASSQRQNTEAFF.

V gene TRBV7-9 combines with J gene TRBJ2-2, with D perhaps TRBD1 (6 bases). Trimming cost V 2 bases and J 7 bases, with 20 bases left between them. Looked up from germline, CDR1 is SEHNR and CDR2 is FQNEAQ (reference sequence). CDR3 length equals 17 residues. The CDR3 DNA follows: TGTGCCAGCAGCTTATTGAAGAGGACAGAATATAGCGGGGAGCTGTTTTTT. As protein: CASSLLKRTEYSGELFF. Full variable domain (rest looked up from reference TRBV7-9 and TRBJ2-2): DTGVSQNPRHKITKRGQNVTFRCDPISEHNRLYWYRQTLGQGPEFLTYFQNEAQLEKSRLLSDRFSAERPKGSFSTLEIQRTEQGDSAMYLCASSLLKRTEYSGELFFGEGSRLTVL.

This chain uses TRBV6-4 with TRBJ1-2; 10 bases map to TRBD1. V lost 7 bases to trimming and J lost 13 bases; unmatched junction nucleotides: 12. This CDR3 has 13 residues. Germline CDR1 is MRHNA and CDR2 is SNTAGT. CDR3 amino acids: CASTGTGVFPSTF. The DNA for the CDR3 is TGTGCCAGCACCGGGACAGGGGTTTTTCCTTCCACCTTC.

The DNA for the CDR3 is TGTGCCAGCAACCTACAGGGATACTCCTACAATGAGCAGTTCTTC. As protein: CASNLQGYSYNEQFF. The chain has TRBV7-9 and TRBJ2-1; possibly TRBD1 for D (6 bases). Germline V lookup: CDR1 SEHNR, CDR2 FQNEAQ (reference sequence). Deletions cut 7 bases from V and 0 bases from J, with 13 bases between. CDR3 length: 15 amino acids.